This is a list of T cell receptor beta chains from one sample in a study of blood T cell repertoires in COVID-19. Assay: immunoSEQ multiplex PCR; the TCRdb copy retains only in-frame clones and omits some. The sample shows approximately 200,000 clones, approximately 90% of them seen only once. Source material: peripheral blood. These receptors came from a woman aged 25 to 45 with active or convalescent COVID-19. Both conserved end residues are part of each CDR3. The order of the fields is D gene, J gene, clone size, V gene, CDR3 DNA, CDR3 protein. The D gene is left open where the match is weak. Clone size appears in some rows only: once, few, many, or a class for an expanded clone.

>NA|TRBJ1-5|few|TRBV6-6
TGTGCCAGCGAGTTCTCTACCTTACCGAATCAGCCCCAGCATTTT
CASEFSTLPNQPQHF
>NA|TRBJ2-1|NA|TRBV3-1/TRBV3-2
TGTGCCAGCAGCCAAGATTCATTGGGGCCTGAGCAGTTCTTC
CASSQDSLGPEQFF
>TRBD1|TRBJ1-1|NA|TRBV3-1/TRBV3-2
TGTGCCAGCAGGCTGGACAGGTGGAGGGGTGAAGCTTTCTTT
CASRLDRWRGEAFF
>TRBD2|TRBJ2-2|few|TRBV29-1
TGCAGCGGAGGACTAGCGGCCGGGGAGCTGTTTTTT
CSGGLAAGELFF
>NA|TRBJ2-3|NA|TRBV2
TGTGCCACTCTTGAGATAGCGGATACGCAGTATTTT
CATLEIADTQYF
>NA|TRBJ1-1|NA|TRBV14
TGTGCCAGCAGCCTGGCGGGGATGAACACTGAAGCTTTCTTT
CASSLAGMNTEAFF
>TRBD1|TRBJ1-2|few|TRBV10-3
TGTGCCATCACCGGGGACAGGGCCGGCTATGGCTACACCTTC
CAITGDRAGYGYTF
>NA|TRBJ1-2|NA|TRBV5-1
TGCGCCAGCAGCTACGACAGTAACTATGGCTACACCTTC
CASSYDSNYGYTF
>TRBD1|TRBJ2-2|NA|TRBV5-4
TGTGCCAGCAGCCACCAGGGGGCGAACACCGGGGAGCTGTTTTTT
CASSHQGANTGELFF
>TRBD1|TRBJ2-3|NA|TRBV2
TGTGCCAGCCACGGGACAGGGACAGATACGCAGTATTTT
CASHGTGTDTQYF
>TRBD1|TRBJ1-3|NA|TRBV29-1
TGCAGCGTTGCGGAGGGGGGCAGGGGGCGGTTTAAGTCTGGAAACACCATATATTTT
CSVAEGGRGRFKSGNTIYF
>NA|TRBJ2-7|NA|TRBV19
TGTGCCAGTAGTATCACGATGGGGCATTACGAGCAGTACTTC
CASSITMGHYEQYF
>TRBD1|TRBJ2-7|once|TRBV4-1
TGCGCCAGCAGCCAGGGACAGCCATACGAGCAGTACTTC
CASSQGQPYEQYF
>NA|TRBJ2-4|NA|TRBV7-7
TGTGCTAGCAGCCAAACGCGGGAAAACATTCAGTACTTC
CASSQTRENIQYF
>NA|TRBJ1-6|NA|TRBV28
TGTGCCAGCAGTTTACCCTCGACAGTAAGGAGTTCTAATTCACCCCTCCACTTT
CASSLPSTVRSSNSPLHF
>NA|TRBJ1-4|NA|TRBV18
TGTGCCAGCTCACCACAACCGTCCGGTACCCCAGGCAATGAAAAACTGTTTTTT
CASSPQPSGTPGNEKLFF
>TRBD2|TRBJ2-3|NA|TRBV30
TGTGCCTTACGATTAGCGGGGGCCGGAGATACGCAGTATTTT
CALRLAGAGDTQYF
>NA|TRBJ1-1|NA|TRBV7-9
TGTGCCAGCAGCATTACAGGGAACACTGAAGCTTTCTTT
CASSITGNTEAFF
>NA|TRBJ1-3|NA|TRBV2
TGTGCCAGCAGTGAAGCCATCTCTGGAAACACCATATATTTT
CASSEAISGNTIYF
>TRBD1|TRBJ2-1|NA|TRBV7-8
TGTGCCAGCAGCTTTGGGTTATACGACAGGGGGTCATCCAATGAGCAGTTCTTC
CASSFGLYDRGSSNEQFF
>NA|TRBJ1-3|NA|TRBV30
TGTGCCTGGAGTCCCCTCAGTCTCTCTGGAAACACCATATATTTT
CAWSPLSLSGNTIYF
>TRBD1|TRBJ1-6|NA|TRBV25-1
TGTGCCAGCAGTGAATCCAGACAGGGTATCTCACCCCTCCACTTT
CASSESRQGISPLHF
>NA|TRBJ2-7|NA|TRBV2
TGTGCCAGCAGTGCCCAGGGTTCCTACGAGCAGTACTTC
CASSAQGSYEQYF
>NA|TRBJ2-2|NA|TRBV2
TGTGCCAGCAGTGTTGACTATAACACCGGGGAGCTGTTTTTT
CASSVDYNTGELFF
>NA|TRBJ2-1|once|TRBV9
TGTGCCAGCAGCGTAGGATTTAGGGGGAGAGTTGAGCAGTTCTTC
CASSVGFRGRVEQFF
>NA|TRBJ2-7|NA|TRBV19
TGTGCCAGTAGTATAGATGGTTTACGGGGGTCCTACGAGCAGTACTTC
CASSIDGLRGSYEQYF
>NA|TRBJ1-2|NA|TRBV2
TGTGCCAGCAGTGAACTTGAACAGAACTATGGCTACACCTTC
CASSELEQNYGYTF
>NA|TRBJ1-5|NA|TRBV7-2
TGTGCCAGCAGCGTTACAGGGCTCCAGCCCCAGCATTTT
CASSVTGLQPQHF
>NA|TRBJ2-6|NA|TRBV6-5
TGTGCCAGCAGTAAACAGGGTACGGGGGCCAACGTCCTGACTTTC
CASSKQGTGANVLTF
>TRBD1|TRBJ1-6|NA|TRBV2
TGTGCCAGCAGTGAAGTCGGGGCCAGGGGGCGTTATAATTCACCCCTCCACTTT
CASSEVGARGRYNSPLHF
>NA|TRBJ1-1|NA|TRBV10-2
TGCGCCAGCAGGCCCACGTTAGCGGGACGAACTGAAGCTTTCTTT
CASRPTLAGRTEAFF